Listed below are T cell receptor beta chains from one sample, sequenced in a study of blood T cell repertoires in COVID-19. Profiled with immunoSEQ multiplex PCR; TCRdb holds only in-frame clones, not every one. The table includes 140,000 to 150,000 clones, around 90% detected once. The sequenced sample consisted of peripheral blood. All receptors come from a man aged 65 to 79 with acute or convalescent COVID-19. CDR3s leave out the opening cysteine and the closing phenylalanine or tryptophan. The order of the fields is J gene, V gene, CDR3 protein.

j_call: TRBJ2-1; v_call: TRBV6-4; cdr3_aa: ASSLTGGLEQF
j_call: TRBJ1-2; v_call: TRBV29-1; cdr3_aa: SVRTGSWNGYT
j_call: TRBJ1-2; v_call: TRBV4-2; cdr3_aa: ASSRDSGNYGYT
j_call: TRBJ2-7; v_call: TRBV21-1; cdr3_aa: ASSRERYEQY
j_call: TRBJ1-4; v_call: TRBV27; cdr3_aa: ASNHRGDEKLF
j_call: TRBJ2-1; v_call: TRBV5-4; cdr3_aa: ASSLGGGRNNEQF
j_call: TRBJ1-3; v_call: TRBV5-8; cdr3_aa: ASSPWTGGGGNTIY
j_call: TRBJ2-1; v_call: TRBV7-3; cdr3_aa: ASSKRTSGNNEQF
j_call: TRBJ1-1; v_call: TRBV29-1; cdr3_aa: SGQGQMNTEAF
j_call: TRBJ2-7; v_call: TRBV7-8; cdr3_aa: ASSGTGTIPRRGYEQY
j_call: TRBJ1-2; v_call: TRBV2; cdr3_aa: ASSEDSFYGYT
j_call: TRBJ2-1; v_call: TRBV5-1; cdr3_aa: ASSLSPVSNYNEQF
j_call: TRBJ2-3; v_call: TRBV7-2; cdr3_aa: ASSANAALLTDTQY
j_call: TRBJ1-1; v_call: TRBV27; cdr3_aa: ASRGGTEAF
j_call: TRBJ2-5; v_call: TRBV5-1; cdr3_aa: ASSNGLAETQY
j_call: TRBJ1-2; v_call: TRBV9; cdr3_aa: ASSVRLNYGYT
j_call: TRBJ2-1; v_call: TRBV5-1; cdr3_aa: ASSLVGRAEGEQF
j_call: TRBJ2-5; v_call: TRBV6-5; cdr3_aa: ASSDILAGVKTQY
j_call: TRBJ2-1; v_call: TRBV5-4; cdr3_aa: ASSLDRHNEQF
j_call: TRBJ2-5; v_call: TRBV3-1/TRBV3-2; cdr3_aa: ASSQDYSTETQY
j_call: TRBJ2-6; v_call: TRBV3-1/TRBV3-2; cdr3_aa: ASSQGGVSGANVLT
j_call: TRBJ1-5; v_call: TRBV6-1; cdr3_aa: ASSENGGPAYQPQH
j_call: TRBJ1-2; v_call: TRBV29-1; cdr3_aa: SVEDQLQGTGYT
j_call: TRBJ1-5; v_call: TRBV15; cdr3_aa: ATSRDRTGLGQPQH
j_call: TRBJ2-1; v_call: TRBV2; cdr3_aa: ASSEKREPNEQF
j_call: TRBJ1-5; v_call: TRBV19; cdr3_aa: ASSSQGVPVQPQH
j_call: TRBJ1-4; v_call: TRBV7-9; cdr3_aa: ASSTDRGSEKLF
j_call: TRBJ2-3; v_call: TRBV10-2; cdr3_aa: ASSEDGGRADTQY
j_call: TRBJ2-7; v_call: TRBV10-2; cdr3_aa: ASRGSGTGEKGEQY
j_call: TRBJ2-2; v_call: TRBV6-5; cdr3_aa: ASRAGAWTGELF
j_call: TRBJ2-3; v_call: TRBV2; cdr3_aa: ASSADRGPTDTQY
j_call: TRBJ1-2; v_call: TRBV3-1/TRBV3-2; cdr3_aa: ASSQGTGVPHGYT
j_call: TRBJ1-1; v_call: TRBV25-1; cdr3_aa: ASKDRGDTEAF
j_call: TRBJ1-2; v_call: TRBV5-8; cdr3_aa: ASNRDIGGYT
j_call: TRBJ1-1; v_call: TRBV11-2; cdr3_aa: ASSSTGVRNTEAF
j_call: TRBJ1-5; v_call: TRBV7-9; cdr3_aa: ASSQGQGGQPQH
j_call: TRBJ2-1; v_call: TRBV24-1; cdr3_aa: ATSESGQGSYNEQF
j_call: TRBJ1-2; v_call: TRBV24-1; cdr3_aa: ATSARQGSYGYT
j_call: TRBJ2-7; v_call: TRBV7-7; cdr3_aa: ASSLESGGAYEQY
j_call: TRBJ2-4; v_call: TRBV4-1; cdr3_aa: ASSQFSLGERNIQY
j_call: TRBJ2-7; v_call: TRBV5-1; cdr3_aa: ASSGGTYEQY
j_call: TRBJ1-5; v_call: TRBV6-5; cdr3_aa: ASSYSPGEQPQH
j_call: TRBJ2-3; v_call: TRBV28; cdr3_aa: ASSFFVGVTDTQY
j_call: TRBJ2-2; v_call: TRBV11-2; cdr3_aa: ASSLVILAGGAGELF
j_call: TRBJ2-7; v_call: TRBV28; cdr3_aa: ASRFSGAGSYEQY
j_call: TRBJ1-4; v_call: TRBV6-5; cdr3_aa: ASRNNYDRKLF
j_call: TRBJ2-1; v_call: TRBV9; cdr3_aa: ASSVATSGSVEQF
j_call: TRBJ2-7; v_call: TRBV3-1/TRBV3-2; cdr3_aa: ASKTSGTYEQY